This passage covers 19 T cell receptor beta chains from one sample sequenced in a study of cytomegalovirus exposure and HLA in healthy donors. The assay was immunoSEQ multiplex PCR, and TCRdb's table has in-frame clones only and misses some. Of some 200,000 clones in the sample, more than 65% were seen once. Sequenced input: PBMCs. Source of these receptors: a woman between 18 and 29 years old in good health and CMV-seropositive.

The CDR3 DNA is TGCGCCAGCAGCCGTTCAGGGGGACAATATCAGCCCCAGCATTTT. The encoded protein is CASSRSGGQYQPQHF. This rearrangement joins TRBV5-1 to TRBJ1-5; 7 nucleotides align to TRBD1. This CDR3 comprises 15 residues. The V gene end was trimmed by 4 bases and the J gene end by 5 bases; junction bases not matched to a gene: 9. Germline V lookup: CDR1 SGHRS, CDR2 YFSETQ. Full variable domain (outside the CDR3, taken from reference TRBV5-1 and TRBJ1-5): KAGVTQTPRYLIKTRGQQVTLSCSPISGHRSVSWYQQTPGQGLQFLFEYFSETQRNKGNFPGRFSGRQFSNSRSEMNVSTLELGDSALYLCASSRSGGQYQPQHFGDGTRLSIL.

In this sample, this clone turned up once. The gene calls are TRBV4-1 and TRBJ2-3; the D is unclear. The CDR3 totals 14 residues. V lost 1 base and J 3 bases, leaving 8 bases between the germline ends. The germline CDR1 and CDR2 sequences are MGHRA and YSYEKL. CDR3 sequence: CASSQALRTDTQYF. The CDR3 region has the DNA TGCGCCAGCAGCCAAGCACTGAGAACAGATACGCAGTATTTT.

Only a few counts were recorded for this clone. The gene calls are TRBV6-1 and TRBJ1-2; 9 positions match TRBD1. The CDR3 is 13 amino acids. CDR1 and CDR2 (germline): MNHNS, SASEGT. Losses at the gene ends were 6 bases for V and 5 bases for J; bases not matched to a gene: 4. The CDR3 is CASRRTGVYGYTF. CDR3 DNA sequence: TGTGCCAGCAGGCGGACAGGGGTGTATGGCTACACCTTC.

This rearrangement joins TRBV19 to TRBJ2-7; the D gene is possibly TRBD1 (5 bases). V was clipped by 3 bases and J by 0 bases, with 12 bases between them. The CDR3 totals 15 residues. Germline V gene data show CDR1 as LNHDA and CDR2 as SQIVND (reference sequence). DNA of the CDR3: TGTGCCAGTAGTATCACCCAGGGTGGCTCCTACGAGCAGTACTTC. Encoded protein: CASSITQGGSYEQYF.

The chain combines TRBV19 with TRBJ2-2; TRBD1 matches 7 bases. CDR1 is LNHDA, CDR2 SQIVND, per germline (reference sequence). The J segment lost 5 bases and the V segment lost 6 bases, leaving 6 bases of the junction unmatched. The CDR3 contains 14 residues. The CDR3: CASRQQGKTGELFF. DNA for the CDR3: TGTGCCAGTAGGCAACAGGGGAAAACCGGGGAGCTGTTTTTT.

The V gene is TRBV25-1, the J gene TRBJ2-5; 10 bases are shared with TRBD2. Germline V gene sequence: CDR1 MGHDK, CDR2 SYGVNS. With 3 bases clipped from V and 6 bases from J, the junction kept 10 bases outside the gene matches. The CDR3 has 16 residues. The CDR3 loop is CASSDLGSGGAKTQYF. The CDR3 DNA reads TGTGCCAGCAGTGATTTAGGAAGCGGGGGGGCAAAGACCCAGTACTTC.

This clone was counted once. V usage is TRBV5-4 and J usage is TRBJ2-2; 14 bases are a match to TRBD2. CDR1 and CDR2 from the germline V gene are SGHNT and YYREEE (reference sequence). The trim removed 0 bases at V and 3 bases at J, leaving 4 bases unmatched. This CDR3 comprises 18 residues. CDR3 DNA sequence: TGTGCCAGCAGCTTGGGACTAGCGGGGGGGCTCCACACCGGGGAGCTGTTTTTT. Translating gives CASSLGLAGGLHTGELFF.

This clone was counted ten times or more. V usage is TRBV4-2 and J usage is TRBJ2-2, with TRBD1 identical over 8 bases. Looked up from germline, CDR1 is LGHNA and CDR2 is YNFKEQ. V shed 3 bases, J shed 5 bases, and the junction held 5 bases outside the gene matches. The CDR3 runs to 15 residues. Written as DNA, the CDR3 is TGTGCCAGCAGCCACGGACAGGGAGAGACCGGGGAGCTGTTTTTT. Encoded protein: CASSHGQGETGELFF.

The chain has TRBV5-1 and TRBJ2-5; D perhaps matches TRBD2 (7 bases). V was shortened by 6 bases and J by 5 bases, with 20 bases between the two germline ends. The V gene's germline CDR1 is SGHRS and CDR2 YFSETQ. The CDR3 extends over 15 amino acids. CDR3: CASKAGSGGFETQYF. Here the CDR3 DNA reads TGCGCCAGCAAAGCAGGATCGGGGGGCTTTGAGACCCAGTACTTC. Full variable domain (outside the CDR3, taken from reference TRBV5-1 and TRBJ2-5): KAGVTQTPRYLIKTRGQQVTLSCSPISGHRSVSWYQQTPGQGLQFLFEYFSETQRNKGNFPGRFSGRQFSNSRSEMNVSTLELGDSALYLCASKAGSGGFETQYFGPGTRLLVL.

This clone came up a few times. This sequence joins TRBV4-1 and TRBJ1-5; 9 nucleotides line up with TRBD1. Germline V gives CDR1 MGHRA, CDR2 YSYEKL. The CDR3 consists of 15 residues. Trimming took 0 bases from V and 9 from J; bases not matched to a gene: 6. Here the CDR3 DNA reads TGCGCCAGCAGCCAAGAACAGGGGGCTTTTTCGCCCCAGCATTTT. Translating gives CASSQEQGAFSPQHF.

The rearrangement links TRBV27 to TRBJ1-1, with D unclear. CDR3 length equals 11 residues. From germline, CDR1 is MNHEY and CDR2 SMNVEV (reference sequence). The germline V and J ends were trimmed by 7 bases and 1 base, with 4 bases remaining between them. The CDR3 reads CASIQNTEAFF. Here the CDR3 DNA reads TGTGCCAGCATCCAGAACACTGAAGCTTTCTTT.

The chain joins TRBV10-1 to TRBJ2-5; a weak D match, TRBD2 (6 bases). The ends were cut back, 0 bases at V and 1 base at J, with 6 bases in the middle. The CDR3 consists of 14 residues. Germline CDR1 WNHNN, CDR2 SYGVQD (reference sequence). CDR3 region: CASSESGGQETQYF. The CDR3 DNA follows: TGCGCCAGCAGTGAGTCCGGGGGCCAAGAGACCCAGTACTTC.

The chain uses TRBV15 and TRBJ2-3; D remains ambiguous. The CDR3 totals 14 residues. V gave up 0 bases and J gave up 4 bases, with 8 bases separating them. Germline values: CDR1 LNHNV, CDR2 YYDKDF (reference sequence). CDR3 nucleotides: TGTGCCACCAGCAGAGATTTTCAGTCAGATACGCAGTATTTT. Encoded protein: CATSRDFQSDTQYF. The entire variable domain, with the rest obtained from reference TRBV15 and TRBJ2-3, is as follows: DAMVIQNPRYQVTQFGKPVTLSCSQTLNHNVMYWYQQKSSQAPKLLFHYYDKDFNNEADTPDNFQSRRPNTSFCFLDIRSPGLGDTAMYLCATSRDFQSDTQYFGPGTRLTVL.

This chain uses TRBV7-2 with TRBJ2-1; tentative D call: TRBD2 (5 bases). V was pared by 5 bases and J by 0 bases, with 11 bases between. The CDR3 spans 15 residues. Germline V gene sequence: CDR1 SGHTA, CDR2 FQGNSA. CDR3 in amino acids: CASSPDYSSYNEQFF. CDR3 DNA sequence: TGTGCCAGCAGCCCCGACTACAGCTCCTACAATGAGCAGTTCTTC.

CDR3 region: CASREYGTDTQYF. The DNA of the CDR3 is TGTGCCAGCAGAGAGTACGGCACAGATACGCAGTATTTT. The rearrangement uses TRBV27 and TRBJ2-3; D is uncertain. V lost 6 bases and J lost 1, with 8 bases in between. The CDR3 is 13 residues long. Germline V gives CDR1 MNHEY, CDR2 SMNVEV (reference sequence).

The rearrangement links TRBV19 to TRBJ1-1; D gene unclear. Germline V gives CDR1 LNHDA, CDR2 SQIVND (reference sequence). The length of the CDR3 is 14 residues. Trimming removed 7 bases at V and 2 bases at J, with 14 bases between. CDR3 sequence: CASNSWQINTEAFF. The CDR3 DNA sequence: TGTGCCAGTAATTCTTGGCAGATTAACACTGAAGCTTTCTTT. Based on the CDR3 plus reference TRBV19 and TRBJ1-1, the full variable domain is DGGITQSPKYLFRKEGQNVTLSCEQNLNHDAMYWYRQDPGQGLRLIYYSQIVNDFQKGDIAEGYSVSREKKESFPLTVTSAQKNPTAFYLCASNSWQINTEAFFGQGTRLTVV.

The chain is built from TRBV4-3 and TRBJ2-3; no firm D call. CDR1 and CDR2 (germline): LGHNA, YSLEER. Trimming pared 1 base from V and 6 bases from J, leaving 5 bases between. The CDR3 is 12 residues long. CDR3 in amino acids: CASSQGLDTQYF. CDR3 nucleotide sequence: TGCGCCAGCAGCCAAGGGCTGGATACGCAGTATTTT.

This clone was seen only a few times. The chain is built from TRBV7-2 and TRBJ2-7; D call uncertain. The germline V gene encodes CDR1 SGHTA and CDR2 FQGNSA. This CDR3 has 13 amino acids. V shed 5 bases and J shed 3 bases, with 11 bases lying between them. The CDR3 DNA is TGTGCCAGCAGCCTATCTCATGGCTACGAGCAGTACTTC. Residues: CASSLSHGYEQYF.

This clone was seen only once. The chain joins TRBV7-3 to TRBJ2-3, with a possible D match to TRBD2 (6 bases). With 3 bases removed from V and 11 bases from J, the gap between germline ends came to 18 bases. The CDR3 sequence is 14 residues long. Germline V CDR1 and CDR2: SGHTA, FQGTGA. DNA of the CDR3: TGTGCCAGCAGCTTCCTCGGGACCGCGGGAAGGCAGTATTTT. It is translated as CASSFLGTAGRQYF. The full variable domain, its missing parts supplied by reference TRBV7-3 and TRBJ2-3, is GAGVSQTPSNKVTEKGKYVELRCDPISGHTALYWYRQSLGQGPEFLIYFQGTGAADDSGLPNDRFFAVRPEGSVSTLKIQRTERGDSAVYLCASSFLGTAGRQYFGPGTRLTVL.